One sample yielded the 30 T cell receptor beta chains listed below, sequenced in a study of blood T cell repertoires in COVID-19. Repertoires were generated with immunoSEQ multiplex PCR, while TCRdb's copy carries only in-frame clones and drops some. The sample lists 16,000 or so clones, around nine tenths occurring once. The sample taken for sequencing was peripheral blood. These receptor sequences come from a human donor in a cohort sampled during active COVID-19.

The chain is built from TRBV9 and TRBJ1-1; TRBD1 aligns across 12 bases. There are 18 residues in the CDR3. V was clipped by 3 bases and J by 1 base; unmatched bases: 10. CDR1 and CDR2 (germline): SGDLS, YYNGEE. The CDR3 loop reads CASSEGGTGGAQNTEAFF. The DNA of the CDR3 is TGTGCCAGCAGCGAGGGCGGGACAGGGGGCGCGCAGAACACTGAAGCTTTCTTT.

CDR3 nucleotide sequence: TGTGCCAGTAGTAAGGACAGAAATAATTCACCCCTCCACTTT. Amino acid sequence: CASSKDRNNSPLHF. The chain uses TRBV19 and TRBJ1-6; possibly TRBD1 for D (6 bases). CDR3 size: 14 residues. The V end was cut by 4 bases, the J end by 5 bases, with 9 bases between. From germline, CDR1 is LNHDA and CDR2 SQIVND (reference sequence).

J is TRBJ2-7 and V is TRBV14, with D perhaps matching TRBD1 (5 bases). The CDR3 is 14 amino acids. V shed 0 bases and J shed 3 bases, with 9 bases lying between them. The germline V gene encodes CDR1 SGHDN and CDR2 FVKESK. The CDR3 coding sequence is TGTGCCAGCAGCCAAGATATGACAGACTACGAGCAGTACTTC. Translated, it gives CASSQDMTDYEQYF.

The rearrangement uses TRBV5-5 and TRBJ2-7; TRBD2 aligns across 11 bases. The CDR3 is 16 amino acids. V lost 1 base to trimming and J lost 3 bases; unmatched junction nucleotides: 6. Germline V CDR1 and CDR2: SGHKS, YYEKEE (reference sequence). This CDR3 reads CASSLLAGGTNYEQYF. CDR3 DNA: TGTGCCAGCAGCTTGCTAGCGGGGGGAACGAACTACGAGCAGTACTTC.

This clone was seen only a few times. This chain links TRBV2 with TRBJ1-6; tentatively, D is TRBD1 (5 bases). CDR1 and CDR2 from the germline V gene are SNHLY and FYNNEI. V lost 9 bases and J lost 14, with 29 bases in between. The CDR3 is 16 residues long. CDR3 coding DNA: TGTGCCAGGGGCGGAGGGGCCCGGGGCTCAATTCGATCCCTCCACTTT. Translation gives CARGGGARGSIRSLHF.

J is TRBJ2-5 and V is TRBV3-1 (or the pseudogene TRBV3-2), with D maybe TRBD1 (5 bases). CDR1 and CDR2 (germline): LGHDT, YNNKEL (reference sequence). Between the trimmed V and J ends, which lost 1 base and 5 bases, there was a span of 11 bases. The CDR3 runs to 14 residues. The CDR3 protein is CASSQVSGWETQYF. The CDR3 DNA reads as TGTGCCAGCAGCCAAGTGTCAGGGTGGGAGACCCAGTACTTC.

This chain uses TRBV10-3 with TRBJ2-7; TRBD1 aligns across 8 bases. The CDR3 consists of 15 residues. J lost 6 bases, V lost 4 bases, and 11 bases had no gene match. Germline V gene data show CDR1 as ENHRY and CDR2 as SYGVKD. This CDR3 is CAISASDREVGEQYF. The CDR3 DNA reads TGTGCCATCAGTGCGTCGGACAGGGAAGTTGGCGAGCAGTACTTC.

The rearrangement links TRBV18 to TRBJ2-2, with D perhaps matching TRBD1 (5 bases). The CDR3 totals 15 residues. Germline values: CDR1 KGHSH, CDR2 LQKENI. Trimming removed 3 bases at V and 1 base at J, with 9 bases between. The CDR3 spells CASSPGRQNTGELFF. The CDR3 coding sequence is TGTGCCAGCTCACCGGGGCGGCAGAACACCGGGGAGCTGTTTTTT.

The chain joins TRBV25-1 to TRBJ1-2, with D possibly TRBD1 on 6 matching bases. The CDR3 has 13 amino acids. Germline V gene sequence: CDR1 MGHDK, CDR2 SYGVNS. Trimming removed 2 bases from V and 7 bases from J, with 11 bases in between. DNA for the CDR3: TGTGCCAGCAGTGAACAGGGGAGTCCTGGCTACACCTTC. Its protein product is CASSEQGSPGYTF.

The V call is TRBV4-1, the J call TRBJ1-5; no firm D call. CDR3 length equals 15 residues. The germline gives CDR1 MGHRA, CDR2 YSYEKL. Trimming removed 0 bases from V and 4 bases from J, with 10 bases in between. The CDR3 loop is CASSQDLSGNQPQHF. CDR3 nucleotide sequence: TGCGCCAGCAGCCAAGATTTATCCGGGAATCAGCCCCAGCATTTT.

V gene TRBV13 combines with J gene TRBJ2-7, with 11 bases that match TRBD2. V trimming: 5 bases; J trimming: 2 bases; junction bases outside the gene matches: 5. The CDR3 spans 15 residues. Per the germline V gene, CDR1 is PRHDT and CDR2 is FYEKMQ (reference sequence). CDR3 amino acids: CASSRLAGGAYEQYF. As DNA, the CDR3 is TGTGCCAGCAGCCGGCTAGCGGGGGGCGCCTACGAGCAGTACTTC.

This chain links TRBV3-1 (or the pseudogene TRBV3-2) with TRBJ2-1, with D maybe TRBD2 (5 bases). The ends were cut back, 2 bases at V and 4 bases at J, with 18 bases in the middle. The CDR3 totals 17 residues. CDR1 is LGHDT and CDR2 is YNNKEL in the germline V gene (reference sequence). DNA of the CDR3: TGTGCCAGCAGCCAAAGGCCTAGCCCGACGGCTTACAATGAGCAGTTCTTC. It is translated as CASSQRPSPTAYNEQFF.

This clone is judged medium-sized (0.01 to 0.1%). The chain recombines TRBV7-2 with TRBJ2-1, with 8 bases aligning to TRBD2. CDR3 length: 16 amino acids. The ends lost 3 bases at V and 8 bases at J; junction bases unmatched: 12. CDR1 and CDR2 from the germline V gene are SGHTA and FQGNSA. CDR3 in DNA: TGTGCCAGCAGCTTCGGAGACCCGGGGGGGGGCTATGAGCAGTTCTTC. It is translated as CASSFGDPGGGYEQFF.

This clone was counted a single time. The gene calls are TRBV7-6 and TRBJ1-3, with TRBD1 identical over 8 bases. The ends lost 3 bases at V and 0 bases at J; junction bases unmatched: 4. Germline CDR1 SGHVS, CDR2 FNYEAQ. The CDR3 is 16 residues long. CDR3 DNA: TGTGCCAGCAGCTTGCGGACAGGGCGCTCTGGAAACACCATATATTTT. This sequence encodes CASSLRTGRSGNTIYF.

The rearrangement joins TRBV18 to TRBJ2-6; D is uncertain. V lost 4 bases to trimming and J lost 0 bases, with 10 bases between them. CDR3 length: 16 amino acids. Germline V gene data show CDR1 as KGHSH and CDR2 as LQKENI. Written as DNA, the CDR3 is TGTGCCAGCTCACGAACCCTAAGCTCTGGGGCCAACGTCCTGACTTTC. It encodes CASSRTLSSGANVLTF.

This clone occurred once. The chain employs TRBV27 and TRBJ2-3, with D possibly TRBD1 on 5 matching bases. Germline CDR1 and CDR2: MNHEY and SMNVEV (reference sequence). CDR3 length: 15 amino acids. V was clipped by 2 bases and J by 1 base, with 10 bases between them. CDR3 DNA sequence: TGTGCCAGCAGTTTAGTTCAGGGCGGCACAGATACGCAGTATTTT. Translation: CASSLVQGGTDTQYF.

The chain joins TRBV6-5 to TRBJ1-1, with D perhaps matching TRBD1 (6 bases). Deletions cut 4 bases from V and 2 bases from J, with 8 bases between. Germline CDR1 reads MNHEY; CDR2 reads SVGAGI. The CDR3 consists of 13 residues. In DNA, the CDR3 is TGTGCCAGCAGTTGGACAGCCAACACTGAAGCTTTCTTT. Translated: CASSWTANTEAFF.

V usage is TRBV18 and J usage is TRBJ2-1, with 9 nucleotides matching TRBD1. Germline CDR1 KGHSH, CDR2 LQKENI. CDR3 size: 14 residues. Trimming cost V 5 bases and J 7 bases; bases outside gene matches: 6. The CDR3 nucleotides read TGTGCCAGCTCAACCTCCGGGACAGGGAATGAGCAGTTCTTC. This encodes CASSTSGTGNEQFF. Full variable domain (rest looked up from reference TRBV18 and TRBJ2-1): NAGVMQNPRHLVRRRGQEARLRCSPMKGHSHVYWYRQLPEEGLKFMVYLQKENIIDESGMPKERFSAEFPKEGPSILRIQQVVRGDSAAYFCASSTSGTGNEQFFGPGTRLTVL.

This clone was detected a few times. This rearrangement joins TRBV7-3 to TRBJ1-1, with no clear D. Germline assignment: CDR1 SGHTA and CDR2 FQGTGA. The CDR3 sequence is 15 residues long. The V gene lost 0 bases and the J gene lost 3 bases, with 11 bases spanning the gap. This CDR3 is CASSLTADVDTEAFF. The CDR3 nucleotides are TGTGCCAGCAGCTTAACGGCTGATGTCGACACTGAAGCTTTCTTT. Full variable domain (missing parts from reference TRBV7-3 and TRBJ1-1): GAGVSQTPSNKVTEKGKYVELRCDPISGHTALYWYRQSLGQGPEFLIYFQGTGAADDSGLPNDRFFAVRPEGSVSTLKIQRTERGDSAVYLCASSLTADVDTEAFFGQGTRLTVV.

J is TRBJ1-2 and V is TRBV7-9; weak D call: TRBD1 (6 bases). This CDR3 is 13 amino acids long. Trimming cost V 2 bases and J 2 bases, with 6 bases left between them. CDR1 and CDR2 from the germline V gene are SEHNR and FQNEAQ (reference sequence). The CDR3 DNA reads as TGTGCCAGCAGCTTACAGGGGAACTATGGCTACACCTTC. Protein sequence: CASSLQGNYGYTF.

CDR3 loop: CATSRDIAAGETQYF. The CDR3 DNA follows: TGTGCCACCAGCAGAGATATAGCAGCGGGAGAGACCCAGTACTTC. The V call is TRBV15, the J call TRBJ2-5, with a possible D match to TRBD2 (6 bases). The CDR3 has 15 residues. Per the germline V gene, CDR1 is LNHNV and CDR2 is YYDKDF (reference sequence). V was shortened by 0 bases and J by 4 bases, with 12 bases between the two germline ends.

The gene calls are TRBV6-5 and TRBJ2-7; 8 bases map to TRBD1. The CDR3 is 15 residues long. Germline assignment: CDR1 MNHEY and CDR2 SVGAGI. Trimming removed 2 bases from V and 2 bases from J; junction bases left unmatched: 5. CDR3 residues: CASSYGDRGTYEQYF. The CDR3 region has the DNA TGTGCCAGCAGTTACGGTGACAGGGGAACCTACGAGCAGTACTTC.

CDR3 protein: CASSYPGGVDTQYF. The CDR3 DNA follows: TGTGCCAGCAGTTACCCTGGGGGCGTTGATACGCAGTATTTT. The chain uses TRBV6-2 or TRBV6-3 and TRBJ2-3; a possible D gene is TRBD1 (6 bases). Between the trimmed V and J ends, which lost 2 bases and 6 bases, there was a span of 12 bases. The CDR3 totals 14 residues. CDR1 is MNHEY and CDR2 is SVGEGT in the germline V gene.

V is TRBV9 and J is TRBJ1-5, with D maybe TRBD1 (6 bases). V dropped 9 bases and J dropped 0 bases, with 13 bases sitting between them. Germline V gene sequence: CDR1 SGDLS, CDR2 YYNGEE. The CDR3 sequence is 14 residues long. Here the CDR3 reads CATLGTFSNQPQHF. CDR3 sequence (DNA): TGTGCCACTCTTGGGACATTTAGCAATCAGCCCCAGCATTTT.

The chain recombines TRBV7-9 with TRBJ2-7; a weak D match, TRBD1 (5 bases). Trimming took 1 base from V and 0 from J, leaving 10 bases between them. CDR3 length: 15 residues. Per the germline V gene, CDR1 is SEHNR and CDR2 is FQNEAQ (reference sequence). The DNA of the CDR3 is TGTGCCAGCAGCTTAGTTTTTCAGGGCTCCTACGAGCAGTACTTC. Translated, it gives CASSLVFQGSYEQYF.

V is TRBV24-1 and J is TRBJ2-3; D possibly corresponds to TRBD1 (7 bases). This CDR3 contains 16 residues. CDR1 and CDR2 from the germline V gene are KGHDR and SFDVKD. V was cut by 2 bases and J by 3 bases, with 14 bases left in between. Here the CDR3 reads CATSDWTQGGTDTQYF. DNA for the CDR3: TGTGCCACCAGTGATTGGACCCAGGGGGGAACAGATACGCAGTATTTT.

In its sample, this clone was seen once. V usage is TRBV6-2 or TRBV6-3 and J usage is TRBJ2-2; 12 bases agree with TRBD1. CDR3 length: 15 amino acids. Germline V gives CDR1 MNHEY, CDR2 SVGEGT. Trimming at V came to 6 bases and at J to 9 bases, leaving 8 bases not matched to a gene. The CDR3 reads CASSRDRGPRRELFF. In DNA, the CDR3 is TGTGCCAGCAGCCGGGACAGGGGGCCCAGGAGGGAGCTGTTTTTT.

This chain links TRBV7-6 with TRBJ2-1, with a possible D match to TRBD2 (5 bases). The CDR3 totals 12 residues. CDR1 is SGHVS, CDR2 FNYEAQ, per germline. The V and J ends lost 2 bases and 8 bases respectively, with 7 bases between them. The CDR3 sequence: CASSLPLDEQFF. The CDR3 coding sequence is TGTGCCAGCAGCTTACCACTAGATGAGCAGTTCTTC. The full variable domain, with the rest looked up from reference TRBV7-6 and TRBJ2-1, is GAGVSQSPRYKVTKRGQDVALRCDPISGHVSLYWYRQALGQGPEFLTYFNYEAQQDKSGLPNDRFSAERPEGSISTLTIQRTEQRDSAMYRCASSLPLDEQFFGPGTRLTVL.

The rearrangement joins TRBV19 to TRBJ2-7; possible D gene TRBD2, 5 bases. The CDR3 is made up of 14 amino acids. Germline V gene sequence: CDR1 LNHDA, CDR2 SQIVND (reference sequence). Trimming shortened V by 3 bases and J by 3 bases, and 12 bases separated the two germline ends. In nucleotides, the CDR3 is TGTGCCAGTAGTATTCGAGGGCGAGTCTACGAGCAGTACTTC. Its translation is CASSIRGRVYEQYF.

The chain carries TRBV19 and TRBJ2-1; TRBD2 agrees at 13 bases. The CDR3 has 15 residues. Germline values: CDR1 LNHDA, CDR2 SQIVND (reference sequence). Unmatched junction bases numbered 6, after V lost 5 bases and J lost 8 bases. The CDR3 loop reads CASSAGTSGDYEQFF. The CDR3 coding sequence is TGTGCCAGTAGTGCCGGGACTAGCGGGGACTATGAGCAGTTCTTC.